Below, 22 T cell receptor beta chains from the same sample are listed, as sequenced in a study of shared clonotypes between healthy human individuals. Only CD45RO-negative cells positively selected for CCR7 counted as naive CD8 cells, so terminally differentiated effector memory CD45RA+ cells were excluded. Here immunoSEQ multiplex PCR was the method, and the copy in TCRdb shows in-frame clones only, minus some. The sample lists roughly 770,000 clones; 90% to 97% were seen once. The sequencing input was naive CD8+ T cells sorted from blood. The receptors originated from a young man in good health.

The J gene is TRBJ1-4, the V gene TRBV18, with D possibly being TRBD1 (6 bases). Germline V gene sequence: CDR1 KGHSH, CDR2 LQKENI. Trimming took off 3 bases at V and 5 bases at J, with 16 bases between the two ends. The CDR3 runs 16 residues. CDR3 coding DNA: TGTGCCAGCTCACCGAGAACAGGGAGGGAGAATGAAAAACTGTTTTTT. Its translation is CASSPRTGRENEKLFF.

The chain links TRBV10-3 to TRBJ2-7; D gene uncertain. CDR3 size: 16 residues. Per germline, CDR1 ENHRY and CDR2 SYGVKD. The V end was cut by 0 bases, the J end by 2 bases, with 14 bases between. CDR3 protein: CAISESSTPRAYEQYF. The CDR3 DNA reads TGTGCCATCAGTGAGTCTAGTACACCCCGGGCCTACGAGCAGTACTTC.

This clone is a singleton in its sample. The V and J genes are TRBV7-9 and TRBJ2-7, with 10 bases lining up with TRBD2. This CDR3 has 14 residues. V trimming: 2 bases; J trimming: 5 bases; junction bases outside the gene matches: 3. Germline CDR1 is SEHNR and CDR2 is FQNEAQ (reference sequence). The CDR3 DNA reads as TGTGCCAGCAGCTTAACAACTAGCGGGGACGAGCAGTACTTC. Protein product: CASSLTTSGDEQYF.

The J gene is TRBJ1-1, the V gene TRBV27; possible D gene TRBD1, 5 bases. CDR1 MNHEY and CDR2 SMNVEV come from the germline V gene (reference sequence). The CDR3 has 16 amino acids. V was pared by 5 bases and J by 1 base, with 17 bases between. The CDR3 DNA sequence: TGTGCCAGCAGTCTGTACTCCGGGACTCCGAACACTGAAGCTTTCTTT. It codes for CASSLYSGTPNTEAFF.

This clone was observed a single time. V is TRBV11-2 and J is TRBJ2-7; TRBD1 aligns across 10 bases. The length of the CDR3 is 17 residues. Per germline, CDR1 SGHAT and CDR2 FQNNGV. J lost 0 bases, V lost 5 bases, and 10 bases had no gene match. CDR3 protein: CASSLTGGLLLSYEQYF. The CDR3 nucleotides are TGTGCCAGCAGCCTGACAGGGGGCCTCTTACTCTCCTACGAGCAGTACTTC.

This sequence joins TRBV6-5 and TRBJ1-2, with D unresolved. The germline CDR1 and CDR2 sequences are MNHEY and SVGAGI. Trimming stripped 4 bases from V and 4 bases from J, with 16 bases between. The CDR3 covers 15 residues. The CDR3 sequence: CASSSAVGSSYGYTF. DNA of the CDR3: TGTGCCAGCAGTTCCGCAGTGGGGTCTAGCTATGGCTACACCTTC.

This CDR3 reads CASSLGGTERPYEQYF. CDR3 DNA sequence: TGTGCCAGCAGCTTAGGAGGTACAGAACGGCCCTACGAGCAGTACTTC. The chain couples TRBV11-2 to TRBJ2-7; the D is unclear. CDR1 SGHAT and CDR2 FQNNGV come from the germline V gene. The CDR3 is 16 amino acids. Trimming cost V 1 base and J 2 bases, with 15 bases left between them.

The genes are TRBV7-8 and TRBJ2-3; 10 bases are shared with TRBD2. The CDR3 covers 17 residues. The trim removed 1 base at V and 3 bases at J, leaving 7 bases unmatched. The germline gives CDR1 SGHVS, CDR2 FQNEAQ. The chain's CDR3 is CASSLVPSGSGTDTQYF. The CDR3 nucleotides read TGTGCCAGCAGCTTAGTGCCTAGCGGGAGTGGTACAGATACGCAGTATTTT.

This chain uses TRBV6-5 with TRBJ2-1, with TRBD2 matching over 8 bases. The germline V gene encodes CDR1 MNHEY and CDR2 SVGAGI. The CDR3 has 15 residues. The junction had 8 bases not matched to a gene; V was cut back by 2 bases and J by 8 bases. CDR3 DNA: TGTGCCAGCAGTTACCCGGGAGGGCCGGTCGATGAGCAGTTCTTC. Translation: CASSYPGGPVDEQFF.

The J gene is TRBJ2-5, the V gene TRBV5-4; the match to TRBD2 covers 11 bases. This CDR3 contains 15 residues. V dropped 4 bases and J dropped 5; count of bases not matched to a gene: 7. CDR1 and CDR2 (germline): SGHNT, YYREEE (reference sequence). CDR3 residues: CASSEGLAAGETQYF. CDR3 DNA sequence: TGTGCCAGCAGCGAGGGACTAGCGGCCGGGGAGACCCAGTACTTC.

This clone was picked up one time. The chain has TRBV7-9 and TRBJ2-1; TRBD2 matches at 11 bases. The junction had 2 bases not matched to a gene; V was cut back by 2 bases and J by 5 bases. The CDR3 is made up of 15 amino acids. Looked up from germline, CDR1 is SEHNR and CDR2 is FQNEAQ (reference sequence). The DNA of the CDR3 is TGTGCCAGCAGCTTACTAGCGGGGGGCCACAATGAGCAGTTCTTC. This translates into CASSLLAGGHNEQFF.

This chain uses TRBV7-9 with TRBJ2-7, with 7 bases aligning to TRBD1. CDR3 length: 12 residues. The V segment lost 6 bases and the J segment 5 bases; nucleotides outside the gene matches: 4. Per the germline V gene, CDR1 is SEHNR and CDR2 is FQNEAQ (reference sequence). For the CDR3, the DNA is TGTGCCAGCAGACAGGGGTTTAACGAGCAGTACTTC. Translation gives CASRQGFNEQYF.

J is TRBJ2-7 and V is TRBV6-1; 9 positions match TRBD1. The trim removed 1 base at V and 4 bases at J, leaving 5 bases unmatched. The CDR3 consists of 15 residues. CDR1 is MNHNS, CDR2 SASEGT, per germline. CDR3 sequence (DNA): TGTGCCAGCAGTGAAGATACAGGGGGCGTTTACGAGCAGTACTTC. As protein: CASSEDTGGVYEQYF.

The chain uses TRBV7-9 and TRBJ2-1; no reliable D call. Germline CDR1 and CDR2: SEHNR and FQNEAQ (reference sequence). The V end lost 5 bases, the J end lost 13 bases, and 18 bases lay between the germline ends. The CDR3 runs 13 residues. DNA of the CDR3: TGTGCCAGCAGCCTCACCGCTGAATTTGACCAGTTCTTC. Translation: CASSLTAEFDQFF. Full variable domain (missing parts from reference TRBV7-9 and TRBJ2-1): DTGVSQNPRHKITKRGQNVTFRCDPISEHNRLYWYRQTLGQGPEFLTYFQNEAQLEKSRLLSDRFSAERPKGSFSTLEIQRTEQGDSAMYLCASSLTAEFDQFFGPGTRLTVL.

The J gene is TRBJ2-2, the V gene TRBV6-5, with a tentative D call TRBD2 (5 bases). The V gene's germline CDR1 is MNHEY and CDR2 SVGAGI. The V end was cut by 4 bases, the J end by 4 bases, with 10 bases between. The CDR3 extends over 14 amino acids. The CDR3 region is CASSSSAGTGELFF. Here the CDR3 DNA reads TGTGCCAGCAGTTCAAGCGCGGGCACCGGGGAGCTGTTTTTT.

The rearrangement joins TRBV5-1 to TRBJ2-3, with 12 nucleotides matching TRBD2. Germline V gives CDR1 SGHRS, CDR2 YFSETQ. V gave up 4 bases and J gave up 0 bases; unmatched junction bases: 6. The CDR3 covers 17 residues. The CDR3 coding sequence is TGCGCCAGCAGCGGACTAGCGGGGATGACTAGCACAGATACGCAGTATTTT. Translated, it gives CASSGLAGMTSTDTQYF.

This clone came up once. CDR3 protein: CASSVNHNEQFF. The CDR3 DNA sequence: TGTGCCAGCAGTGTTAATCACAATGAGCAGTTCTTC. This chain connects TRBV25-1 to TRBJ2-1; D ambiguous. Looked up from germline, CDR1 is MGHDK and CDR2 is SYGVNS. V was pared by 4 bases and J by 5 bases, with 6 bases between. The CDR3 length is 12 residues.

The chain joins TRBV10-2 to TRBJ2-3; tentative D call: TRBD2 (6 bases). Germline-derived CDR1 and CDR2 are WSHSY and SAAADI. CDR3 length: 14 residues. Trimming left V 4 bases short and J 2 bases short, with 10 bases between. The CDR3 loop is CASSAAGYTDTQYF. For the CDR3, the DNA is TGCGCCAGCAGTGCGGCGGGGTACACAGATACGCAGTATTTT.

V gene TRBV27 combines with J gene TRBJ2-7; 10 bases are shared with TRBD1. The V gene end was trimmed by 5 bases and the J gene end by 2 bases; junction bases not matched to a gene: 3. The CDR3 is made up of 14 amino acids. Germline V gene lookup returns CDR1 MNHEY and CDR2 SMNVEV (reference sequence). CDR3: CASSHGQGAYEQYF. Here the CDR3 DNA reads TGTGCCAGCAGTCACGGACAGGGGGCCTACGAGCAGTACTTC.

CDR3 region: CASSVAGQREEAFF. In DNA, the CDR3 is TGTGCCAGCAGCGTAGCTGGGCAACGGGAAGAAGCTTTCTTT. The V gene is TRBV9, the J gene TRBJ1-1; D unresolved. Germline V lookup: CDR1 SGDLS, CDR2 YYNGEE. The CDR3 has 14 amino acids. V lost 0 bases, J lost 8 bases, and 14 bases lay in between.

The V call is TRBV11-2, the J call TRBJ1-1; D may be TRBD1 (6 bases). V shed 1 base and J shed 0 bases, with 9 bases lying between them. The CDR3 spans 15 residues. Germline CDR1 SGHAT, CDR2 FQNNGV. CDR3 in DNA: TGTGCCAGCAGCTTAGCGGGACAACTGAACACTGAAGCTTTCTTT. It specifies CASSLAGQLNTEAFF.

The V gene is TRBV6-5, the J gene TRBJ2-5; D possibly matches TRBD1 or TRBD2 (5 bases each). The CDR3 is made up of 14 amino acids. The V end lost 7 bases, the J end lost 0 bases, and 12 bases lay between the germline ends. Germline V CDR1 and CDR2: MNHEY, SVGAGI. As DNA, the CDR3 is TGTGCCAGCAAAGGGGCAGCGGACCAAGAGACCCAGTACTTC. Its protein product is CASKGAADQETQYF.